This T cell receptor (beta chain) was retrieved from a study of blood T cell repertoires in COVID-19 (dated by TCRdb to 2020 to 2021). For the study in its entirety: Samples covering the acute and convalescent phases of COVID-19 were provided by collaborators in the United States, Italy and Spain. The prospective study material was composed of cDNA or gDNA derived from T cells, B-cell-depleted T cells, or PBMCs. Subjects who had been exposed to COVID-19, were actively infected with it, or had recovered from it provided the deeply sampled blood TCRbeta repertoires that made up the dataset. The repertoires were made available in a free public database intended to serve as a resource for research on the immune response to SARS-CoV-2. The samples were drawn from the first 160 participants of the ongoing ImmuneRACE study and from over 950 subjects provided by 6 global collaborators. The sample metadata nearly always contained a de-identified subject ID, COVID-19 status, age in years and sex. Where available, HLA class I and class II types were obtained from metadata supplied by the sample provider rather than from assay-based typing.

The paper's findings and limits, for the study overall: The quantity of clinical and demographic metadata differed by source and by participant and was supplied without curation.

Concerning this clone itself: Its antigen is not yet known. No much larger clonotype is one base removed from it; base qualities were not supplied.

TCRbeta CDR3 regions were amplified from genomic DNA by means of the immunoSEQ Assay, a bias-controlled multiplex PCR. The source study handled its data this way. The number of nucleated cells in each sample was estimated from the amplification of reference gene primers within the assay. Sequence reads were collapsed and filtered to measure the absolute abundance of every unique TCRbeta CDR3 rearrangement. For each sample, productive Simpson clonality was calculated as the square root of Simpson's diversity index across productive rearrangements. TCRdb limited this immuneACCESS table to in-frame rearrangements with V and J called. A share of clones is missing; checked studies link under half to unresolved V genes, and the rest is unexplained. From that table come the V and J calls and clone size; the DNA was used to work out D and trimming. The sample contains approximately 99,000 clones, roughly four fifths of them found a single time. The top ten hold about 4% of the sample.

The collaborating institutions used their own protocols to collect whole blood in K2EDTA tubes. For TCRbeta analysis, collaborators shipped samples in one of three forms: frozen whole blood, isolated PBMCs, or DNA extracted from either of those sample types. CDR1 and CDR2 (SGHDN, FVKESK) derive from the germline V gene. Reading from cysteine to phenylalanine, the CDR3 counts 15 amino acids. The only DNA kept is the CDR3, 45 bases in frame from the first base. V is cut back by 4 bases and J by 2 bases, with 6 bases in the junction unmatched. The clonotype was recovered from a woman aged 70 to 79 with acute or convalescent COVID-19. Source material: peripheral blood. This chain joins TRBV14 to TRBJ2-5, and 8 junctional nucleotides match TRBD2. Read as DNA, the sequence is TGTGCCAGCAGCCGGCCACTAGCGGAGCAAGAGACCCAGTACTTC. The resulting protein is CASSRPLAEQETQYF.